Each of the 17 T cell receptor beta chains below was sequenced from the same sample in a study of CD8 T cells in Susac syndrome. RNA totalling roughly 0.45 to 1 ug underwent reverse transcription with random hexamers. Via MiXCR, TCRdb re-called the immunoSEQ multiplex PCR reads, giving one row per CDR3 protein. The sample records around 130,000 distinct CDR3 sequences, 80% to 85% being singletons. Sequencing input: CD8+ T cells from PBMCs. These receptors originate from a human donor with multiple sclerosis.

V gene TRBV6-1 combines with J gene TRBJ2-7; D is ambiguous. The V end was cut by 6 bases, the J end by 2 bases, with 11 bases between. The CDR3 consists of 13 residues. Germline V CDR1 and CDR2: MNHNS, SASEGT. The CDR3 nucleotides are TGTGCCAGCAGAGCAGGTTTCACCTACGAGCAGTACGTC. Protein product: CASRAGFTYEQYV.

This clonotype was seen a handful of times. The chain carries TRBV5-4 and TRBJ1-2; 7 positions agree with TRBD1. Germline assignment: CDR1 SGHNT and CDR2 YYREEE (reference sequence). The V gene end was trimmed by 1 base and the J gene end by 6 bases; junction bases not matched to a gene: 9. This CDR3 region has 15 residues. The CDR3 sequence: CASSLTTGVDHGYTF. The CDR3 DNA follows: TGTGCCAGCAGCTTGACCACAGGGGTAGATCATGGCTACACCTTC.

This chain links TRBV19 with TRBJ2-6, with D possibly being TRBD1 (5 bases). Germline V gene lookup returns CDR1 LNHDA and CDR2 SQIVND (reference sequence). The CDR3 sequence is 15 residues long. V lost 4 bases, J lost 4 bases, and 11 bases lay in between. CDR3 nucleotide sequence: TGTGCCAGTAGTACAGGGTTTAGGGGGGCCAACGTCCTGACTTTC. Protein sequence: CASSTGFRGANVLTF. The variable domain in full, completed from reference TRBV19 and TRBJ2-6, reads DGGITQSPKYLFRKEGQNVTLSCEQNLNHDAMYWYRQDPGQGLRLIYYSQIVNDFQKGDIAEGYSVSREKKESFPLTVTSAQKNPTAFYLCASSTGFRGANVLTFGAGSRLTVL.

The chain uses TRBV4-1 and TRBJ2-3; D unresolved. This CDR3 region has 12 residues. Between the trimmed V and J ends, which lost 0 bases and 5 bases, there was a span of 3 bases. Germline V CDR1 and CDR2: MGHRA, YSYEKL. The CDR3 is CASSQDEDTQYF. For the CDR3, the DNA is TGCGCCAGCAGCCAAGACGAAGATACGCAGTATTTT.

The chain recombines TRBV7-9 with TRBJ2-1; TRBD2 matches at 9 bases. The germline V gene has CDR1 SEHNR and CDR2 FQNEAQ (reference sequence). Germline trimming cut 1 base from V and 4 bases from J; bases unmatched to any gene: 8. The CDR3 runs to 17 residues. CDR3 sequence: CASSLVQTSGTYNEQFF. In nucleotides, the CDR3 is TGTGCCAGCAGCTTAGTCCAGACTAGCGGAACTTACAATGAGCAGTTCTTC.

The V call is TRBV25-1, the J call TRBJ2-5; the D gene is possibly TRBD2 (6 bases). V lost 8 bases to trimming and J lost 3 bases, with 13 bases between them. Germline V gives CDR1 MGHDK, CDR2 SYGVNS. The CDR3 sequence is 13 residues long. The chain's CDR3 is CASRGGEEETQYF. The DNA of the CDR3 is TGTGCCAGCCGCGGAGGGGAGGAAGAGACCCAGTACTTC.

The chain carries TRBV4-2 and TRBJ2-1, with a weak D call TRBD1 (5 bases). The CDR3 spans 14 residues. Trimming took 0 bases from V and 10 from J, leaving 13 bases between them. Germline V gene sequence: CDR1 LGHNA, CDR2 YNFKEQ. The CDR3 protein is CASSQEDIRPEQFF. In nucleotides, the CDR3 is TGTGCCAGCAGCCAAGAGGACATCCGCCCGGAGCAGTTCTTC.

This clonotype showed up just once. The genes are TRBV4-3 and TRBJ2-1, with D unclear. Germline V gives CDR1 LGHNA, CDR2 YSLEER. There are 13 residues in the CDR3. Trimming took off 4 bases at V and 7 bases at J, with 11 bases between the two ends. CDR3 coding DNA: TGCGCCAGCAGCCCACGGACGGAGAATGAGCAGTTCTTC. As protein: CASSPRTENEQFF.

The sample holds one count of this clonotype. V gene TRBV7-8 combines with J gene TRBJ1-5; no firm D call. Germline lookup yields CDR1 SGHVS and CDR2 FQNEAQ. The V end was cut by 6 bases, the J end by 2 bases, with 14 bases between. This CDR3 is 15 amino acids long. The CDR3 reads CASSFAVRGNQPQHF. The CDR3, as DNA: TGTGCCAGCAGTTTTGCCGTGCGGGGCAATCAGCCCCAGCATTTT.

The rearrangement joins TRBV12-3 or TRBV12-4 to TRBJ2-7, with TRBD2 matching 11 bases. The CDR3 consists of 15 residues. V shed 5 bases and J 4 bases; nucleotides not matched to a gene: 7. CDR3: CASSDTSGSLYEQYV. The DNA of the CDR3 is TGTGCCAGCAGTGATACTAGCGGGAGTTTGTACGAGCAGTACGTC.

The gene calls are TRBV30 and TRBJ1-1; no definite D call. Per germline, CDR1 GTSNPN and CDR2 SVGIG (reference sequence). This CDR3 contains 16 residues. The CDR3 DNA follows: TGTGCGCTAACCGGGAGTCGGGTAATGATAGACACTGAAGCTTTCTTT. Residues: CALTGSRVMIDTEAFF.

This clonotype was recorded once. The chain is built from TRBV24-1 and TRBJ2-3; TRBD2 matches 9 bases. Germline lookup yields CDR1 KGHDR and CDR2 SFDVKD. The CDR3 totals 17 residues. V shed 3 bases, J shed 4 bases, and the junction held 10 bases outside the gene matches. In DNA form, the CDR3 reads TGTGCCACCAGTGATACCCCGGGCGGGAGGGCCGCAGATACGCAGTATTTT. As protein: CATSDTPGGRAADTQYF.

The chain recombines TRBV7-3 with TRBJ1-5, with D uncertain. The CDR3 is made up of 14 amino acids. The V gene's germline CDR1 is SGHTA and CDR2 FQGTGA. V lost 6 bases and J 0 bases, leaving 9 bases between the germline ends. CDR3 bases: TGTGCCAGCAGGGACGGCTATAGCAATCAGCCCCAGCATTTT. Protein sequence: CASRDGYSNQPQHF.

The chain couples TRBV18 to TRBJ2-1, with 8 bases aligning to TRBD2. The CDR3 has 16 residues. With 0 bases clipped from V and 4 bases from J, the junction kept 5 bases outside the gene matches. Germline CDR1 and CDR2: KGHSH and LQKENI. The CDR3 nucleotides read TGTGCCAGCTCACCACCGCCTAGCGGGCCATACAATGAGCAGTTCTTC. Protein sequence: CASSPPPSGPYNEQFF.

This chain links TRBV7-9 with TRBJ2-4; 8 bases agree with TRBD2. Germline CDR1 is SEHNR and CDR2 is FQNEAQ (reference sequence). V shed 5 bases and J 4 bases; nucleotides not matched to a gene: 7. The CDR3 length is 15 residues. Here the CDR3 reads CASSDSTGGKNIQYF. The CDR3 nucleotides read TGTGCCAGCAGCGACTCGACGGGGGGGAAAAACATTCAGTACTTC.

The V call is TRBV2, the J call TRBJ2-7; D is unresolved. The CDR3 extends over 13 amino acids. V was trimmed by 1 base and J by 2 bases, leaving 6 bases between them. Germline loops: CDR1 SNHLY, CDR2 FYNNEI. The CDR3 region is CASSEGRTYEQYF. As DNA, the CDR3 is TGTGCCAGCAGTGAAGGTCGGACCTACGAGCAGTACTTC.

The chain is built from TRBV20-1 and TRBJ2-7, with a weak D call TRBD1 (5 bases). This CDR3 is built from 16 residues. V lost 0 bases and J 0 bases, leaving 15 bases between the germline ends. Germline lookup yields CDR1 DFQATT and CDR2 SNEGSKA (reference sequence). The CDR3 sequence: CSARDLRVSHSYEQYF. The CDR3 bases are TGCAGTGCTAGAGATCTCAGGGTCTCCCACTCCTACGAGCAGTACTTC.